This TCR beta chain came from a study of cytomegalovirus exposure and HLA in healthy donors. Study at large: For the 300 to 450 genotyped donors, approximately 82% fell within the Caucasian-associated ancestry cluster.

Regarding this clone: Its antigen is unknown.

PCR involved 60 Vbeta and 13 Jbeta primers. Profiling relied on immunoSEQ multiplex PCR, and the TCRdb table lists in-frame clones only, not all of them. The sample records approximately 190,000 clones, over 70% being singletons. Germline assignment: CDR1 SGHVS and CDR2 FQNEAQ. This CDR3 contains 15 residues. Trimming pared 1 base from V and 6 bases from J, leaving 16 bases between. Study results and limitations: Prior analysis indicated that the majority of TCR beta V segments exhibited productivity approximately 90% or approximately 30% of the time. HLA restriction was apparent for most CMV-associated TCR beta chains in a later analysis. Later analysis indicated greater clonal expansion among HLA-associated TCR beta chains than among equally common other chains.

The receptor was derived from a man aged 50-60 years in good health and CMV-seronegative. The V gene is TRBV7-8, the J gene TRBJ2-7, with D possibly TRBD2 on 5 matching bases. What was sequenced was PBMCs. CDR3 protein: CASSLEGPGFREQYF. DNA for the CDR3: TGTGCCAGCAGCTTAGAAGGGCCGGGATTTCGCGAGCAGTACTTC.